This T cell receptor beta chain was recorded in a study of radiotherapy plus CTLA-4 blockade in lung cancer. Overall study context: Of the patients, about 18% showed objective responses and around 34% attained disease control. Whole-study results and caveats: Interferon-beta, together with early blood T cell clone dynamics, reportedly best predicted response. TCR clones of tumor origin grew in blood after radiotherapy plus ipilimumab.

A word on this clone: Antigen unknown.

Method: immunoSEQ multiplex PCR; TCRdb's copy keeps in-frame clones and lacks some. The sample has tens of thousands of clones; 70% to 85% are singletons. The CDR3 runs 16 residues. Germline V CDR1 and CDR2: LGHNA, YSLEER. V shed 0 bases and J shed 0 bases, with 11 bases lying between them. The sample in question was peripheral blood, obtained from a patient treated with radiotherapy plus ipilimumab. This clonotype originated in a human donor with non-small cell lung cancer who had a complete response to radiotherapy plus ipilimumab. The J gene is TRBJ1-1, the V gene TRBV4-3; D remains unclear. CDR3 loop: CASSQDFANLNTEAFF. CDR3 DNA: TGCGCCAGCAGCCAAGATTTCGCAAATTTGAACACTGAAGCTTTCTTT.